The rows below give T cell receptor beta chains drawn from one sample of a study of molecular identifiers for immune sequencing clone quantification. TCRdb redid the calling of the PCR reads with MiXCR, one entry per CDR3 protein. The sample lists about 510,000 distinct CDR3 sequences, roughly 23% occurring once. The sample consisted of naive CD8+ T cells from blood, with Jurkat cell RNA spiked in. Receptors originate from a human donor in good health. Some libraries in this study had Jurkat cell RNA spiked in. Both conserved end residues are part of each CDR3. The D gene is left open where the match is weak. A clone size is listed for some rows: how often the clone was seen (once, few, many), or a class if it is expanded.

V gene	clone size	D gene	J gene	CDR3 protein	CDR3 DNA
TRBV6-5	few	-	TRBJ1-3	CASSYGPGVSGNTIYF	TGTGCCAGCAGTTACGGCCCGGGGGTCTCTGGAAACACCATATATTTT
TRBV27	-	-	TRBJ1-2	CASSFSGRGYYGYTF	TGTGCCAGCAGTTTTTCAGGCAGGGGATACTATGGCTACACCTTC
TRBV12-3/TRBV12-4	-	TRBD2	TRBJ2-3	CASGLAGPSTDTQYF	TGTGCCAGTGGCCTAGCGGGCCCCTCGACAGATACGCAGTATTTT
TRBV5-6	many	-	TRBJ2-2	CASSLGRPGELFF	TGTGCCAGCAGCTTGGGACGACCAGGGGAGCTGTTTTTT
TRBV7-2	few	-	TRBJ2-7	CASSRPPTYEQYF	TGTGCCAGCAGCCGGCCACCCACCTACGAGCAGTACTTC
TRBV27	few	-	TRBJ2-7	CASSPVLGSEQYF	TGTGCCAGCAGCCCTGTTTTGGGGAGTGAGCAGTACTTC
TRBV19	few	-	TRBJ2-3	CASSRDRTSTDTQYF	TGTGCCAGTAGTAGAGACAGGACGAGCACAGATACGCAGTATTTT
TRBV9	few	-	TRBJ2-7	CASSVGPEGYEQYF	TGTGCCAGCAGCGTCGGACCGGAGGGCTACGAGCAGTACTTC
TRBV27	many	TRBD1	TRBJ2-7	CASSFYRGYEQYF	TGTGCCAGCAGTTTCTACAGGGGGTACGAGCAGTACTTC
TRBV4-1	once	TRBD1	TRBJ1-1	CASSQTGGRVNTEAFF	TGCGCCAGCAGCCAAACAGGGGGTCGGGTGAACACTGAAGCTTTCTTT
TRBV19	many	-	TRBJ1-1	CASSTSVVGITEAFF	TGTGCCAGTAGTACCTCCGTCGTCGGTATTACTGAAGCTTTCTTT
TRBV5-4	-	TRBD1	TRBJ1-1	CASSLGRPGQGANQPEAFF	TGTGCCAGCAGCTTGGGAAGACCGGGACAGGGGGCGAATCAGCCTGAAGCTTTCTTT
TRBV4-1	few	-	TRBJ1-5	CASSLVVGPTNQPQHF	TGCGCCAGCAGCCTGGTTGTAGGGCCGACTAATCAGCCCCAGCATTTT
TRBV7-3	few	TRBD1	TRBJ2-1	CASSLGLRDSRYNEQFF	TGTGCCAGCAGCTTAGGTTTACGGGACAGCAGATACAATGAGCAGTTCTTC
TRBV6-6	few	TRBD2	TRBJ2-3	CASSYSELAGGPSQSDTQYF	TGTGCCAGCAGTTACTCGGAGCTAGCGGGGGGGCCGAGTCAATCAGATACGCAGTATTTT
TRBV12-3/TRBV12-4	-	TRBD1	TRBJ2-1	CASRSGTGPYNEQFF	TGTGCCAGCAGATCCGGGACAGGGCCTTACAATGAGCAGTTCTTC
TRBV5-8	few	TRBD1	TRBJ1-4	CASSFGQGINEKLFF	TGTGCCAGCAGCTTCGGACAGGGGATTAATGAAAAACTGTTTTTT
TRBV24-1	many	TRBD1	TRBJ2-3	CATSVGTGTDTQYF	TGTGCCACCAGTGTTGGGACAGGGACAGATACGCAGTATTTT
TRBV4-1	-	-	TRBJ1-5	CASGQDKGQPQHF	TGCGCCAGCGGCCAAGATAAGGGACAGCCCCAGCATTTT
TRBV12-3/TRBV12-4	-	-	TRBJ2-3	CASSFYTLGDTQYF	TGTGCCAGCAGTTTTTATACACTAGGGGATACGCAGTATTTT
TRBV5-4	few	-	TRBJ2-5	CASSLGLAPETQYF	TGTGCCAGCAGCTTGGGACTGGCACCAGAGACCCAGTACTTC
TRBV11-2	few	TRBD1	TRBJ2-7	CASSPRDRGRYSYEQYF	TGTGCCAGCAGCCCGCGGGACAGGGGACGATACTCCTACGAGCAGTACTTC
TRBV27	-	-	TRBJ2-5	CASSFHGKTQETQYF	TGTGCCAGCAGTTTTCACGGCAAAACTCAAGAGACCCAGTACTTC
TRBV6-5	many	-	TRBJ2-2	CATCSGPGELFF	TGTGCCACCTGTTCCGGACCCGGGGAGCTGTTTTTT
TRBV7-3	-	-	TRBJ2-3	CASSSGDDTQYF	TGTGCCAGCAGCTCGGGGGACGATACGCAGTATTTT
TRBV2	-	-	TRBJ1-1	CASSEMPVGPEAFF	TGTGCCAGCAGTGAAATGCCCGTGGGGCCTGAAGCTTTCTTT
TRBV27	-	-	TRBJ1-5	CASSFEGFDQPQHF	TGTGCCAGCAGTTTCGAGGGGTTCGATCAGCCCCAGCATTTT
TRBV6-5	many	-	TRBJ1-5	CASSYGQTFAQHF	TGTGCCAGCAGTTACGGCCAAACCTTTGCCCAGCATTTT
TRBV9	-	TRBD1	TRBJ1-1	CASSVGTGDSEAFF	TGTGCCAGCAGCGTCGGGACAGGGGATTCGGAAGCTTTCTTT
TRBV28	many	-	TRBJ1-6	CASSEGGSPLHF	TGTGCCAGCAGTGAGGGTGGATCACCCCTCCACTTT
TRBV5-1	many	TRBD2	TRBJ2-7	CASSSRGTSGTYEQYF	TGCGCCAGCAGCTCGAGGGGGACTAGCGGGACTTACGAGCAGTACTTC
TRBV11-2	few	-	TRBJ1-1	CASSSGFNTEAFF	TGTGCCAGCAGCTCCGGTTTCAACACTGAAGCTTTCTTT
TRBV27	-	-	TRBJ1-1	CAGSLLSSNTEAFF	TGTGCCGGCAGTTTGTTAAGCTCGAACACTGAAGCTTTCTTT
TRBV2	many	-	TRBJ2-7	CASSPRGRNHEQYF	TGTGCCAGCAGTCCCCGAGGGAGGAACCACGAGCAGTACTTC
TRBV4-3	-	-	TRBJ2-5	CASSQDPGSKETQYF	TGCGCCAGCAGCCAAGATCCGGGTAGTAAGGAGACCCAGTACTTC
TRBV19	-	-	TRBJ2-7	CASSMFPGPYEQYF	TGTGCCAGTAGTATGTTTCCGGGCCCCTACGAGCAGTACTTC
TRBV13	many	TRBD1	TRBJ2-5	CASSHNRDSEETQYF	TGTGCCAGCAGCCATAACCGGGACAGTGAAGAGACCCAGTACTTC
TRBV7-9	many	TRBD2	TRBJ2-3	CASSSTWGGEADTQYF	TGTGCCAGCAGCTCTACGTGGGGGGGAGAGGCAGATACGCAGTATTTT
TRBV21-1	few	-	TRBJ2-7	CASTTYKGRFRREQYF	TGTGCCAGCACCACCTACAAGGGGCGCTTTCGTCGGGAGCAGTACTTC
TRBV2	many	-	TRBJ2-3	CASSEYDLSTDTQYF	TGTGCCAGCAGTGAATACGACCTCAGCACAGATACGCAGTATTTT
TRBV7-8	many	-	TRBJ2-1	CASSLGRGGEQFF	TGTGCCAGCAGCTTAGGGAGGGGAGGTGAGCAGTTCTTC
TRBV7-6	few	TRBD1	TRBJ2-7	CASSPIGGQGTYEQYF	TGTGCCAGCAGCCCCATCGGGGGACAGGGTACCTACGAGCAGTACTTC
TRBV4-2	many	TRBD1	TRBJ2-6	CASSQVAQGAYGANVLTF	TGTGCCAGCAGCCAAGTCGCCCAGGGGGCTTATGGGGCCAACGTCCTGACTTTC
TRBV7-3	-	-	TRBJ2-1	CASSSTGGGDEQLF	TGTGCCAGCAGCTCCACCGGGGGAGGTGATGAGCAGCTCTTC
TRBV9	-	-	TRBJ2-7	CASSIVAGSSEQYF	TGTGCCAGCAGCATAGTTGCAGGGTCGAGCGAGCAGTACTTC